This T cell receptor (beta chain) originates from a study of blood T cell repertoires in COVID-19. Whole-study context: T cells, B-cell-depleted T cells, or PBMCs provided the cDNA or gDNA that served as material.

How the authors handled the data: Reference gene primers were amplified, and this amplification served to estimate nucleated cell counts. Sequencing was performed with immunoSEQ multiplex PCR; in TCRdb, only in-frame clones are kept and a portion is missing. V and J calls and clone size are as listed in that table; D and trimming were resolved from the DNA. The sample records approximately 200,000 clones, more than 75% being singletons. The ends lost 6 bases at V and 1 base at J; junction bases unmatched: 3. Germline V lookup: CDR1 MGHRA, CDR2 YSYEKL. The CDR3 has 14 amino acids. V is TRBV4-1 and J is TRBJ2-7; 10 bases line up with TRBD1. The sequence came from a man in his sixties who had recovered from COVID-19. Sequencing used peripheral blood. For the CDR3, the DNA is TGCGCCAGCAGACCGGGACAGGGGTCCTACGAGCAGTACTTC. It yields the protein CASRPGQGSYEQYF.